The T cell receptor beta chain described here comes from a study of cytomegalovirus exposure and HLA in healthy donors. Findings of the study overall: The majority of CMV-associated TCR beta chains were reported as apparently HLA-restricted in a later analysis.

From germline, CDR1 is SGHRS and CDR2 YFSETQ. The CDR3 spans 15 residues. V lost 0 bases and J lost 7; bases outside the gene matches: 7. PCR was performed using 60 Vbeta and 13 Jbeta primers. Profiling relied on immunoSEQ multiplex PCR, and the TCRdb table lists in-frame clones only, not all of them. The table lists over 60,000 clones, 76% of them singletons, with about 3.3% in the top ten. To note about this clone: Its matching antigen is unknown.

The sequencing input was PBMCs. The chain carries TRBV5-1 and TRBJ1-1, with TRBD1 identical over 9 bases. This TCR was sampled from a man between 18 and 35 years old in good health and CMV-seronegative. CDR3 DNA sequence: TGCGCCAGCAGCTTGGGCGTACAGGGGGCAATTGAAGCTTTCTTT. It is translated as CASSLGVQGAIEAFF.